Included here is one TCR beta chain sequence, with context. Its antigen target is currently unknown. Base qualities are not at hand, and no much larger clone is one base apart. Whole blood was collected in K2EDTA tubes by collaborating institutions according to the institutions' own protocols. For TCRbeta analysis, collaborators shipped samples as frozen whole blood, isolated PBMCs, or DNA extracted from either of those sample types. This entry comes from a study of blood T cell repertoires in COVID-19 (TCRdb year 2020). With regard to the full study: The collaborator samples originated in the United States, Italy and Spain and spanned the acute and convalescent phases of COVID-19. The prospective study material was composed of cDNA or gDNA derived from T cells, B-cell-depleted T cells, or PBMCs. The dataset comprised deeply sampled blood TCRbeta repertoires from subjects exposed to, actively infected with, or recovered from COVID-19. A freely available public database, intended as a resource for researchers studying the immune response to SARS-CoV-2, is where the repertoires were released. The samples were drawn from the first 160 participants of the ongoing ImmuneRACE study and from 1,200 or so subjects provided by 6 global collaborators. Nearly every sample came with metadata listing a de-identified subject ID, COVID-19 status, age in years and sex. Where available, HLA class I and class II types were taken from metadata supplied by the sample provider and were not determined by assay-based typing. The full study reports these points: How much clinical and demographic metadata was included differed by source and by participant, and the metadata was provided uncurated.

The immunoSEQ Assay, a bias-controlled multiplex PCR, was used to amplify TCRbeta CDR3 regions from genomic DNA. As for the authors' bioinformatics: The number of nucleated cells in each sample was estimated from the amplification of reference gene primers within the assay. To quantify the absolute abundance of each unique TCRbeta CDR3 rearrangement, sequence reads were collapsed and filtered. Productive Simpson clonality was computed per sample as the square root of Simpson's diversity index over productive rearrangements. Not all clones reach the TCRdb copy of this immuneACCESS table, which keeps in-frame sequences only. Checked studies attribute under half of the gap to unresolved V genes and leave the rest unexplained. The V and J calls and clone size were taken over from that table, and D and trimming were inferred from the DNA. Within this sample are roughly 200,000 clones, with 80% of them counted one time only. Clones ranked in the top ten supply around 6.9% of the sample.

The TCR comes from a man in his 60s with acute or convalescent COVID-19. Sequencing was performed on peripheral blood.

The CDR3 reads as follows: CAISPETENEQYF. The bases are TGTGCCATCAGCCCCGAGACGGAGAACGAGCAGTACTTC. The V and J genes are TRBV10-3 and TRBJ2-7, with the D gene call left open. According to the germline V gene, CDR1 reads ENHRY and CDR2 reads SYGVKD. Taken from cysteine to phenylalanine, the CDR3 has 13 residues. This entry keeps only the CDR3 DNA: 39 bases, framed from base 1. Trimming takes 6 bases from V and 5 bases from J, and the germline ends sit 14 bases apart.